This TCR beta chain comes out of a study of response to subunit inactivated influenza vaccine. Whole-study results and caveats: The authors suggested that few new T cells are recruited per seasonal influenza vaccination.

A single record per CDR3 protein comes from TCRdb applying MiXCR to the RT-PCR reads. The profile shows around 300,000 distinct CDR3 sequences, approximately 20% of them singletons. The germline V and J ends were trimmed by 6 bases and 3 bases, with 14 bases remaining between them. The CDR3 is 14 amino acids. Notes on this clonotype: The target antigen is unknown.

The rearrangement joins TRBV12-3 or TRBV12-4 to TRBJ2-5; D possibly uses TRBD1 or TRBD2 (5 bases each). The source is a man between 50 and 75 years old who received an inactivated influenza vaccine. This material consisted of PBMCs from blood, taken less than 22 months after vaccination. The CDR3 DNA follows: TGTGCCAGCAGACGGGACCTAGAGAAAGAGACCCAGTACTTC. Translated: CASRRDLEKETQYF.